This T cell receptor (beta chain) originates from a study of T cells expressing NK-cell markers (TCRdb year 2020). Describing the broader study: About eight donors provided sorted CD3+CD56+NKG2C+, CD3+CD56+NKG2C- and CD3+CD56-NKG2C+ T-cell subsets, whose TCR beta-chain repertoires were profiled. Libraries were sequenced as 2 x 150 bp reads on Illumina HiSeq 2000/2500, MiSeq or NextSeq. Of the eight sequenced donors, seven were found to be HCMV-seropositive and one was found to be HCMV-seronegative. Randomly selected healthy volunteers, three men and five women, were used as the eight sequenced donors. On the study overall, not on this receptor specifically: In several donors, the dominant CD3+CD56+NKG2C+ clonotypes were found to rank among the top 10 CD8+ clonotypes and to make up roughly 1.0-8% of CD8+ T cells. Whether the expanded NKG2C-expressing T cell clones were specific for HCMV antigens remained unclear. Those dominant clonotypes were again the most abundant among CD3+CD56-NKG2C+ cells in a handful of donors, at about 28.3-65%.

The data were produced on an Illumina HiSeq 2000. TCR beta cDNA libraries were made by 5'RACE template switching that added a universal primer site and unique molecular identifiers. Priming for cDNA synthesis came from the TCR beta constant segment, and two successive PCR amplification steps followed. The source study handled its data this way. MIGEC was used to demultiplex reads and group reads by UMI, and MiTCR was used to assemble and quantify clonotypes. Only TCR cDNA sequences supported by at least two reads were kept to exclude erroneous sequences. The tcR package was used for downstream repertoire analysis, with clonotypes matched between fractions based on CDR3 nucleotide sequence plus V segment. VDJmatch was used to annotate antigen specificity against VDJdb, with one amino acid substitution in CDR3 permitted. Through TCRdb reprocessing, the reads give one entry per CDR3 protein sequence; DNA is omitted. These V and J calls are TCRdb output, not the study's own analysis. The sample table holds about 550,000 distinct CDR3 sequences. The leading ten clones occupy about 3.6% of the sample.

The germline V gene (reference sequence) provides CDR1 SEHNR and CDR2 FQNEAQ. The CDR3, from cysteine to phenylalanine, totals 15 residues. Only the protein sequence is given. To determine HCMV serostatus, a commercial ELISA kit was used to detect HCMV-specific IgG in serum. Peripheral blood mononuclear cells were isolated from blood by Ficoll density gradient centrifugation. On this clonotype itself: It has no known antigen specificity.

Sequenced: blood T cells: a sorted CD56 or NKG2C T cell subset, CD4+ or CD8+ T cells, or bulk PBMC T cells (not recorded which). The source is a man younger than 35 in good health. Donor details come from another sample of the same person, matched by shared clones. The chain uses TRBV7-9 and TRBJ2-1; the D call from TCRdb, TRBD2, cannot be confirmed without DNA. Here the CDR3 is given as CASSLVGVGGGEQFF.